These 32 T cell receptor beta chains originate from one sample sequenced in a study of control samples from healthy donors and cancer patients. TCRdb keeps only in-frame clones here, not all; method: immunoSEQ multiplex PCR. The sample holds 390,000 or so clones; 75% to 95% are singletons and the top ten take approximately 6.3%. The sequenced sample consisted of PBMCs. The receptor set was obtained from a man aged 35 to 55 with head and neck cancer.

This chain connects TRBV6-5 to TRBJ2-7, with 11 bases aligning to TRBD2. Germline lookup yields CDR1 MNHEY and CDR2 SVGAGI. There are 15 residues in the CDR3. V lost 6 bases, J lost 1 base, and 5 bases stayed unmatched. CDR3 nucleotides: TGTGCCAGCAGGCAGGGGACTAGCGGATCCTACGAGCAGTACTTC. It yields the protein CASRQGTSGSYEQYF.

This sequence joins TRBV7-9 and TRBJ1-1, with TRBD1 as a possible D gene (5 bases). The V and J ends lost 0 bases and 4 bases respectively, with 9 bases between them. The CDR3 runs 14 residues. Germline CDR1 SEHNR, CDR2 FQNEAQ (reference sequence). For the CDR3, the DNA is TGTGCCAGCAGCTTAGCGGGGACGGGCACTGAAGCTTTCTTT. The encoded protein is CASSLAGTGTEAFF.

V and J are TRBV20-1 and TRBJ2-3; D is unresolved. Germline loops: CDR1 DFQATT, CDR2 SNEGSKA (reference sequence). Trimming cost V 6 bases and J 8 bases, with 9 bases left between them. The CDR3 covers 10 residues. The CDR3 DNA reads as TGCAGTGCCTCCTCCGGTACGCAGTATTTT. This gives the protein CSASSGTQYF.

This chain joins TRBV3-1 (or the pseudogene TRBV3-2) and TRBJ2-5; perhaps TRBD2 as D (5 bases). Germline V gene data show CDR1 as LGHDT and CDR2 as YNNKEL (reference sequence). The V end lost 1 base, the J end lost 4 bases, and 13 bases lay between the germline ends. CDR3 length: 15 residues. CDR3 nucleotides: TGTGCCAGCAGCCAAGTCGGACTGGCCCCAGAGACCCAGTACTTC. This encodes CASSQVGLAPETQYF.

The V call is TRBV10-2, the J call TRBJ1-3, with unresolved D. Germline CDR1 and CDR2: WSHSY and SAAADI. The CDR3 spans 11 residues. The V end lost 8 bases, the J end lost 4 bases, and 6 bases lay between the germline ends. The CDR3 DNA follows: TGCGCCAGCCACCAGGGAAACACCATATATTTT. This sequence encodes CASHQGNTIYF.

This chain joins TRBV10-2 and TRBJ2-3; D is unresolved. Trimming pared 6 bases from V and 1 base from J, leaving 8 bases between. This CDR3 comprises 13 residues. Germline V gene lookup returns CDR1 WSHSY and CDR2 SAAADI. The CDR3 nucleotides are TGCGCCAGCAGGACCGCCGGCACAGATACGCAGTATTTT. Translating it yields CASRTAGTDTQYF.

The CDR3 DNA is TGTGCCAGCAGTTACGCAGGGGCCATATCCTACGAGCAGTACTTC. As protein: CASSYAGAISYEQYF. This rearrangement joins TRBV6-2 or TRBV6-3 to TRBJ2-7; weak D call: TRBD1 (6 bases). CDR3 length: 15 amino acids. Germline V gene data show CDR1 as MNHEY and CDR2 as SVGEGT. With 2 bases removed from V and 1 base from J, the gap between germline ends came to 12 bases.

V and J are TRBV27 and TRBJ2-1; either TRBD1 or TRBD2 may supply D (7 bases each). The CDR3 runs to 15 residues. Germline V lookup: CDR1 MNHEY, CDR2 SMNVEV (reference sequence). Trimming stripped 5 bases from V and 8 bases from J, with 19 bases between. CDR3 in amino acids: CASSTGEGAIHEQFF. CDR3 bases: TGTGCCAGCAGTACCGGGGAGGGGGCCATTCATGAGCAGTTCTTC.

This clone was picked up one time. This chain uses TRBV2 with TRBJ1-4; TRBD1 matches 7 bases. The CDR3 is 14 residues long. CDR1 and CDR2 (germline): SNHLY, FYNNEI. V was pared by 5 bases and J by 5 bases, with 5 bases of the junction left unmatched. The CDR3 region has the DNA TGTGCCAGCAGTTTGACAGGGTTAAATGAAAAACTGTTTTTT. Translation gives CASSLTGLNEKLFF.

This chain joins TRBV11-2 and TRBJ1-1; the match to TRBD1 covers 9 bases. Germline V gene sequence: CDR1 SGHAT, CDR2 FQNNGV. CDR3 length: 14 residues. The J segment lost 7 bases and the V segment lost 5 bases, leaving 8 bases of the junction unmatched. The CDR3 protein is CASSRPQGAVEAFF. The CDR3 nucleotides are TGTGCCAGCAGCCGTCCACAGGGGGCGGTTGAAGCTTTCTTT.

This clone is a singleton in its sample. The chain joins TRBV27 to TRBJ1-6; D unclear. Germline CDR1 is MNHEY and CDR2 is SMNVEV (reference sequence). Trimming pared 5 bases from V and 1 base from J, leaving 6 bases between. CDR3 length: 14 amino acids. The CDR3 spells CASSRESYNSPLHF. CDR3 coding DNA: TGTGCCAGCAGTCGGGAGTCCTATAATTCACCCCTCCACTTT.

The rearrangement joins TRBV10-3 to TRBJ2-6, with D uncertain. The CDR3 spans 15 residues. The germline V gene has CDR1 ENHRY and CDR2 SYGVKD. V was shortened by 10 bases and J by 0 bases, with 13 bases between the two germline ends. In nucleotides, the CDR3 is TGTGCCACTTACCAAGGAAGCTCTGGGGCCAACGTCCTGACTTTC. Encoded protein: CATYQGSSGANVLTF.

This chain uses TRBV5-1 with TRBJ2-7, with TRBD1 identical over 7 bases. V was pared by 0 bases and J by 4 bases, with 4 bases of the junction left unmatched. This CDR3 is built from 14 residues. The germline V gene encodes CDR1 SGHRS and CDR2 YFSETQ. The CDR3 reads CASSLAGQQYEQYF. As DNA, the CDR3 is TGCGCCAGCAGCTTGGCGGGACAGCAATACGAGCAGTACTTC.

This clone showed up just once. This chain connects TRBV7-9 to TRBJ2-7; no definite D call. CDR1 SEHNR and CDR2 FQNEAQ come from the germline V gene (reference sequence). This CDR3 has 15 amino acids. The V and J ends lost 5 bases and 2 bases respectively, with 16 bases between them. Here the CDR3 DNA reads TGTGCCAGCAGCCCTGCCCGGGCTCAAGCCTACGAGCAGTACTTC. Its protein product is CASSPARAQAYEQYF.

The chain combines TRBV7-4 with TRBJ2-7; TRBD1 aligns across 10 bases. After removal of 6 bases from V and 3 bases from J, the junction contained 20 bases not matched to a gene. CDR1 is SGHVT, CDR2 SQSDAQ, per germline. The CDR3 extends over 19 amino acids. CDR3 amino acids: CASSLHRTGGYLINYEQYF. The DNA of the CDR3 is TGTGCCAGCAGTCTCCACCGGACAGGGGGTTACTTGATTAACTACGAGCAGTACTTC.

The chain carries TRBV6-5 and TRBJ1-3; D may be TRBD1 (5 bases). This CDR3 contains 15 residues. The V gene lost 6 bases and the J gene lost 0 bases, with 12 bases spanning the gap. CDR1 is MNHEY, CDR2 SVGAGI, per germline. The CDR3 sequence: CASRPGPSSGNTIYF. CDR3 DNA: TGTGCCAGCAGACCGGGACCGAGCTCTGGAAACACCATATATTTT.

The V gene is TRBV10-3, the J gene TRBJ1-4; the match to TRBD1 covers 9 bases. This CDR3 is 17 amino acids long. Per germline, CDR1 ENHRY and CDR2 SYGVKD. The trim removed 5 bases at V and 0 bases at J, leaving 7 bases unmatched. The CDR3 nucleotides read TGTGCCATCAGTTCCGGGACAGGGACTACAACTAATGAAAAACTGTTTTTT. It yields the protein CAISSGTGTTTNEKLFF.

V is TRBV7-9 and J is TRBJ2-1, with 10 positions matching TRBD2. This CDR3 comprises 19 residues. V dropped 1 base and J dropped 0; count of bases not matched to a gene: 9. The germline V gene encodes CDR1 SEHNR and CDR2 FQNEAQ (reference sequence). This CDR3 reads CASSLVFGLAASSYNEQFF. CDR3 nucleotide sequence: TGTGCCAGCAGCTTAGTTTTCGGACTAGCGGCCAGCTCCTACAATGAGCAGTTCTTC.

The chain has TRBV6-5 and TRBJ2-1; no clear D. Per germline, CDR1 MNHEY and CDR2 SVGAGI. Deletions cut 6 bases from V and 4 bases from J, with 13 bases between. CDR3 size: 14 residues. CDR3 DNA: TGTGCCAGCAGGAAGGGATTGGGTTACAATGAGCAGTTCTTC. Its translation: CASRKGLGYNEQFF.

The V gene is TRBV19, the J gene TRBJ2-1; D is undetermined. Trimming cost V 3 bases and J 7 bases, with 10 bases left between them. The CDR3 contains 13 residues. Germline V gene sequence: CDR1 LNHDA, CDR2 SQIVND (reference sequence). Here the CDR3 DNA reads TGTGCCAGTAGTATTCGGATAAGGAATGAGCAGTTCTTC. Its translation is CASSIRIRNEQFF.

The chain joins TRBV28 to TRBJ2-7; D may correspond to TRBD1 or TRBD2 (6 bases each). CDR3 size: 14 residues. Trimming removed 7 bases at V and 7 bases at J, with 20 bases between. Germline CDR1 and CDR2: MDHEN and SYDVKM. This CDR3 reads CASTSGGGSGEQYF. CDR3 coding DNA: TGTGCCAGCACCAGTGGAGGGGGGAGTGGGGAGCAGTACTTC. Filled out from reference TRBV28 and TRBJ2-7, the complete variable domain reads DVKVTQSSRYLVKRTGEKVFLECVQDMDHENMFWYRQDPGLGLRLIYFSYDVKMKEKGDIPEGYSVSREKKERFSLILESASTNQTSMYLCASTSGGGSGEQYFGPGTRLTVT.

The CDR3, as DNA: TGTGCCAGCAGCCCCAGTTTCTTCCGGGGCGGCTCCTACAATGAGCAGTTCTTC. It is translated as CASSPSFFRGGSYNEQFF. This chain links TRBV7-8 with TRBJ2-1; possibly TRBD1 or TRBD2 for D (5 bases each). The CDR3 sequence is 18 residues long. Germline V gene lookup returns CDR1 SGHVS and CDR2 FQNEAQ. V dropped 5 bases and J dropped 0 bases, with 20 bases sitting between them. The variable domain in full, with the rest retrieved from reference TRBV7-8 and TRBJ2-1, is GAGVSQSPRYKVAKRGQDVALRCDPISGHVSLFWYQQALGQGPEFLTYFQNEAQLDKSGLPSDRFFAERPEGSVSTLKIQRTQQEDSAVYLCASSPSFFRGGSYNEQFFGPGTRLTVL.

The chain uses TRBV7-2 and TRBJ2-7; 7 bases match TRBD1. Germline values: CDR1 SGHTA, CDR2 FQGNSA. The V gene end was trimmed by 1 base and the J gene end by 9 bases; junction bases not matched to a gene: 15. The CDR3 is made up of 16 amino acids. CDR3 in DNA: TGTGCCAGCAGCTTAGGGGTAGGGGGCGCCCCTATGGGGCAGTACTTC. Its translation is CASSLGVGGAPMGQYF.

In DNA, the CDR3 is TGTGCCAGCAGTTACCCAGGTGGGAATCAGCCCCAGCATTTT. It encodes CASSYPGGNQPQHF. This sequence joins TRBV6-2 or TRBV6-3 and TRBJ1-5; no definite D call. The CDR3 spans 14 residues. V lost 2 bases, J lost 4 bases, and 9 bases lay in between. Looked up from germline, CDR1 is MNHEY and CDR2 is SVGEGT.

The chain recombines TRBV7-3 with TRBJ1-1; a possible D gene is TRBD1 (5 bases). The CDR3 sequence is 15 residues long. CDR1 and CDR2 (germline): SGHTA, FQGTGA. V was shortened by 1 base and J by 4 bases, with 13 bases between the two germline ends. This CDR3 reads CASSLSGAGATEAFF. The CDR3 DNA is TGTGCCAGCAGCTTAAGCGGTGCCGGGGCCACTGAAGCTTTCTTT.

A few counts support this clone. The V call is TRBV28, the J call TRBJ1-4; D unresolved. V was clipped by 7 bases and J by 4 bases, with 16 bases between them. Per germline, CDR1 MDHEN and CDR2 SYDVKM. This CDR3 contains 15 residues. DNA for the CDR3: TGTGCCAGCACTCCCTTCTCCCGGGGTAATGAAAAACTGTTTTTT. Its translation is CASTPFSRGNEKLFF.

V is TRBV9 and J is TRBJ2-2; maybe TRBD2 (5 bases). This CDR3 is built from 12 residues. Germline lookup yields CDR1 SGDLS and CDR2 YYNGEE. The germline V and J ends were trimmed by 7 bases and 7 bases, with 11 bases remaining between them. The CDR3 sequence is CASVGDSGELFF. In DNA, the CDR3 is TGTGCCAGCGTCGGGGATAGCGGGGAGCTGTTTTTT.

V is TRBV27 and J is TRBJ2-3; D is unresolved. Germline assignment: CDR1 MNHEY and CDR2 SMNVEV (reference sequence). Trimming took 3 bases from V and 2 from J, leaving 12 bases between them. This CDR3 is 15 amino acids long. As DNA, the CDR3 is TGTGCCAGCAGTTTTTCGGGTCATATCACAGATACGCAGTATTTT. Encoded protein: CASSFSGHITDTQYF.

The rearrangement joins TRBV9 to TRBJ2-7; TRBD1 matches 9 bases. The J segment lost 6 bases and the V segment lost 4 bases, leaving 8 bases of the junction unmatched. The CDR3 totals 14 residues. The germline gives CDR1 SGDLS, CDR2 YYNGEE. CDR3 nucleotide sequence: TGTGCCAGCAGCACGGGACAGGGACGTTTCGAGCAGTACTTC. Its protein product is CASSTGQGRFEQYF.

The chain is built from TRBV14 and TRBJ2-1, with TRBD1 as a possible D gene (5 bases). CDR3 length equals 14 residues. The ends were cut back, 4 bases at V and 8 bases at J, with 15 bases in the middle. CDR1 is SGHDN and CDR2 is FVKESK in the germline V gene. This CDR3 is CASSRRGRADEQFF. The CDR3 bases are TGTGCCAGCAGCCGAAGGGGCAGGGCTGATGAGCAGTTCTTC. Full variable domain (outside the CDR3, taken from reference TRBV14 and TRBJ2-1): EAGVTQFPSHSVIEKGQTVTLRCDPISGHDNLYWYRRVMGKEIKFLLHFVKESKQDESGMPNNRFLAERTGGTYSTLKVQPAELEDSGVYFCASSRRGRADEQFFGPGTRLTVL.

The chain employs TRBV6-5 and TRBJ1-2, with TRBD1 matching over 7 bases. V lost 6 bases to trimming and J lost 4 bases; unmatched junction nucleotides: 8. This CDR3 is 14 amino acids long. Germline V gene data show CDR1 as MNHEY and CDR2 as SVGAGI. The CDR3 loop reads CASSPDRDLYGYTF. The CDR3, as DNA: TGTGCCAGCAGCCCCGACAGGGACCTCTATGGCTACACCTTC.

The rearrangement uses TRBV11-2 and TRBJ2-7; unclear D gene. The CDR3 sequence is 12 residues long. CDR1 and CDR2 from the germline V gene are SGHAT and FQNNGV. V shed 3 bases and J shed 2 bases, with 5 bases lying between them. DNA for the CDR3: TGTGCCAGCAGCTTTACGACCTACGAGCAGTACTTC. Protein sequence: CASSFTTYEQYF.